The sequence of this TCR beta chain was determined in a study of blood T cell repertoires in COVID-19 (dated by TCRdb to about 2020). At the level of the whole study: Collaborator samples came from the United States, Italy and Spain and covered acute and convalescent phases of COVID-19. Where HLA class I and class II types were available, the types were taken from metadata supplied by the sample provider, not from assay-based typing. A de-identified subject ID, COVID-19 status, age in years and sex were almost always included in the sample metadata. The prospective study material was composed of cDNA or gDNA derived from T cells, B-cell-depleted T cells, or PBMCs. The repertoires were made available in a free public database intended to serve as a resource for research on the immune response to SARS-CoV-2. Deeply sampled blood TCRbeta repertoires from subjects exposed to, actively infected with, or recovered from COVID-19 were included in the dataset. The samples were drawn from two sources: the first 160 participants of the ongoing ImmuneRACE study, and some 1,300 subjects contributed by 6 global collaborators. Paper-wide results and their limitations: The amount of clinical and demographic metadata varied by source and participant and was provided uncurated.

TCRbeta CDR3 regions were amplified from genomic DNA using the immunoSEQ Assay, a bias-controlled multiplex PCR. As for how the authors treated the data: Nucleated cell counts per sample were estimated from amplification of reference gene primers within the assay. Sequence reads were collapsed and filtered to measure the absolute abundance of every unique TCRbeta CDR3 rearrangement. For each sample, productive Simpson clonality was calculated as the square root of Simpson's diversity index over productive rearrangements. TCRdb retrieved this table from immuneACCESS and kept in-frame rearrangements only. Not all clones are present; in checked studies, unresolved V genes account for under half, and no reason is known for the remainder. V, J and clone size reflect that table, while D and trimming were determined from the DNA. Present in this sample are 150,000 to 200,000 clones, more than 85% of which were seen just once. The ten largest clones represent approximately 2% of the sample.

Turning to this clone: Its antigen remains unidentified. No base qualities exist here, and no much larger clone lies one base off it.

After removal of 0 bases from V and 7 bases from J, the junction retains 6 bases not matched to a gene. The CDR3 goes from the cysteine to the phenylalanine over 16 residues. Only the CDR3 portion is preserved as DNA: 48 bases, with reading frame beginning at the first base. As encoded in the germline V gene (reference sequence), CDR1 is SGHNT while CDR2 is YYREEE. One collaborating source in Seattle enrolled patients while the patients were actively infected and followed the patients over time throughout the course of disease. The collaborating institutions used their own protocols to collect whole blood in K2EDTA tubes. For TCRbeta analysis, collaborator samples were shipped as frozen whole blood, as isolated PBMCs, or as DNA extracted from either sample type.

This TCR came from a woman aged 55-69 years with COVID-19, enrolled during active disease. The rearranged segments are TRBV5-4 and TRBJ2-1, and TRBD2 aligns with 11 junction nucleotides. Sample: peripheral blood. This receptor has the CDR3 CASSLAISGGANEQFF. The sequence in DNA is TGTGCCAGCAGCTTGGCGATTAGCGGGGGGGCAAATGAGCAGTTCTTC. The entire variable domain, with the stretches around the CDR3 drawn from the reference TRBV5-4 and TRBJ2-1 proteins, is ETGVTQSPTHLIKTRGQQVTLRCSSQSGHNTVSWYQQALGQGPQFIFQYYREEENGRGNFPPRFSGLQFPNYSSELNVNALELDDSALYLCASSLAISGGANEQFFGPGTRLTVL.